This T cell receptor beta chain was identified during a study of blood T cell repertoires in COVID-19. The overall study: Italy, Spain and the United States were the sources of the convalescent and acute COVID-19 samples.

V lost 6 bases, J lost 0 bases, and 12 bases lay in between. This CDR3 is 14 amino acids long. Germline V CDR1 and CDR2: LGHNA, YSLEER. Assay: immunoSEQ multiplex PCR; the TCRdb copy retains only in-frame clones and omits some. The repertoire holds tens of thousands of clones, roughly nine tenths seen once, with more than 5% in the top ten. The sample comprised peripheral blood. The sequence was collected from a man in his sixties with COVID-19, enrolled during active disease. This chain connects TRBV4-3 to TRBJ2-7; perhaps TRBD1 as D (6 bases). The CDR3 DNA follows: TGCGCCAGCAGTAGGGACACGGTCTCCTACGAGCAGTACTTC. It yields the protein CASSRDTVSYEQYF.